Described below is a single T cell receptor (beta chain) sequence and its context. Its antigen is still unknown. The data are from a study of OX40 agonist ivuxolimab in advanced cancers. The wider study: Prior therapy, whether anti-PD-1, anti-PD-L1 or anti-CTLA-4, was allowed, and roughly 40% had some. Notes on the study in general: There was clonal expansion of CD4+ and CD8+ blood T cells by week 6 at 0.1 to 3.0 mg/kg. Average numbers of expanded clones were greater in CD8+ T cells than in CD4+.

The table came from immunoSEQ multiplex PCR; TCRdb's copy has only in-frame clones and leaves some out. The table lists about 58,000 clones, about 81% of them singletons. Autoimmune disease history or systemic immunosuppression led to patient exclusion. The CDR3 length is 14 residues. The J segment lost 10 bases and the V segment lost 0 bases, leaving 7 bases of the junction unmatched. Germline CDR1 reads SQVTM; CDR2 reads ANQGSEA. The sample consisted of CD4+ or CD8+ T cells sorted from blood, taken in a trial of the OX40 agonist ivuxolimab. The receptor's source is an adult with an advanced solid tumor such as melanoma, head and neck, liver or kidney cancer. The V and J genes are TRBV29-1 and TRBJ1-2; 11 positions match TRBD1. CDR3 loop: CSVEEFRTGGAYTF. DNA of the CDR3: TGCAGCGTTGAAGAGTTCAGGACAGGGGGCGCCTACACCTTC.